These 17 T cell receptor beta chains originate from one sample sequenced in a study of T cell responses to AZD1222 COVID-19 vaccine. The table came from immunoSEQ multiplex PCR; TCRdb's copy has only in-frame clones and leaves some out. The table records about 130,000 clones, over 75% of them present only once. The source was peripheral blood, collected on day 0 of AZD1222 vaccination. The receptors come from an adult in good health.

The genes are TRBV29-1 and TRBJ2-3; 12 nucleotides align to TRBD1. The germline CDR1 and CDR2 sequences are SQVTM and ANQGSEA. V lost 4 bases to trimming and J lost 4 bases; unmatched junction nucleotides: 3. The CDR3 length is 14 residues. The CDR3 bases are TGCAGCGTTGTTGGGGACAGGGGGCCAGATACGCAGTATTTT. It encodes CSVVGDRGPDTQYF.

The V call is TRBV20-1, the J call TRBJ2-7, with a possible D match to TRBD2 (5 bases). V was clipped by 3 bases and J by 1 base, with 10 bases between them. The CDR3 loop spans 13 amino acids. Germline loops: CDR1 DFQATT, CDR2 SNEGSKA (reference sequence). The CDR3 sequence is CSASNRRSYEQYF. The CDR3 nucleotides are TGCAGTGCTAGTAACCGGAGGTCCTACGAGCAGTACTTC.

The CDR3 nucleotides are TGCGCCAGCAGCCAAGTCGGAGAAATCTATGGCTACACCTTC. As protein: CASSQVGEIYGYTF. The chain uses TRBV4-1 and TRBJ1-2; no definite D call. CDR3 length: 14 amino acids. V shed 1 base and J shed 4 bases, with 10 bases lying between them. Germline assignment: CDR1 MGHRA and CDR2 YSYEKL.

This clone has more than one count but fewer than ten. The chain uses TRBV2 and TRBJ2-1, with 12 positions matching TRBD2. Germline V gene sequence: CDR1 SNHLY, CDR2 FYNNEI. The ends lost 3 bases at V and 4 bases at J; junction bases unmatched: 1. The CDR3 totals 15 residues. The CDR3 is CASSETSGGYNEQFF. The CDR3 DNA sequence: TGTGCCAGCAGTGAGACTAGCGGGGGTTACAATGAGCAGTTCTTC.

J is TRBJ2-1 and V is TRBV9, with D unresolved. Trimming cost V 0 bases and J 2 bases, with 15 bases left between them. The germline V gene has CDR1 SGDLS and CDR2 YYNGEE. The CDR3 extends over 17 amino acids. CDR3 in DNA: TGTGCCAGCAGCGTAGACCCGGGCGGAAATACCTACAATGAGCAGTTCTTC. Translated, it gives CASSVDPGGNTYNEQFF.

The CDR3 protein is CSVLGTATYNEQFF. For the CDR3, the DNA is TGCAGCGTTTTAGGGACAGCGACTTACAATGAGCAGTTCTTC. The J gene is TRBJ2-1, the V gene TRBV29-1, with TRBD1 identical over 7 bases. The germline CDR1 and CDR2 sequences are SQVTM and ANQGSEA. There are 14 residues in the CDR3. The ends lost 5 bases at V and 4 bases at J; junction bases unmatched: 8.

As to this clone: One end of the junction fails to match germline, which may point to a read error. The rearrangement joins TRBV7-9 to TRBJ1-5, with D tentatively TRBD1 (6 bases). This CDR3 has 16 amino acids. Looked up from germline, CDR1 is SEHNR and CDR2 is FQNEAQ (reference sequence). The CDR3, as DNA: TGTGCCAGCAGCTTAAGTGTCGCAGGGGATTATCAGCCCCGGCATTTT. Translating gives CASSLSVAGDYQPRHF.

The chain combines TRBV19 with TRBJ2-5, with D perhaps matching TRBD1 or TRBD2 (6 bases each). The germline gives CDR1 LNHDA, CDR2 SQIVND (reference sequence). V was shortened by 3 bases and J by 5 bases, with 19 bases between the two germline ends. The length of the CDR3 is 16 residues. CDR3 in amino acids: CASSISPPGAGETQYF. The CDR3 region has the DNA TGTGCCAGTAGTATCTCCCCTCCGGGGGCGGGGGAGACCCAGTACTTC.

Concerning this clone itself: The identical CDR3 is also encoded by other nucleotide sequences in the sample. This chain joins TRBV12-3 or TRBV12-4 and TRBJ1-2; D possibly corresponds to TRBD1 (5 bases). V lost 6 bases and J lost 8, with 10 bases in between. The CDR3 is 11 residues long. CDR3 coding DNA: TGTGCCAGCAGCCTCGGGGGAGGCTACACCTTC. This translates into CASSLGGGYTF.

V is TRBV20-1 and J is TRBJ1-2; D gene ambiguous. V shed 3 bases and J shed 0 bases, with 8 bases lying between them. This CDR3 has 13 residues. In germline, CDR1 is DFQATT, CDR2 SNEGSKA (reference sequence). The DNA of the CDR3 is TGCAGTGCTAGTTCCGTGCCTAACTATGGCTACACCTTC. Its protein is CSASSVPNYGYTF.

This chain connects TRBV6-5 to TRBJ2-1; 13 nucleotides align to TRBD2. With 7 bases clipped from V and 7 bases from J, the junction kept 4 bases outside the gene matches. Germline-derived CDR1 and CDR2 are MNHEY and SVGAGI. This CDR3 spans 14 amino acids. DNA of the CDR3: TGTGCCAGCACCTGGACTAGCGGGAGAAATGAGCAGTTCTTC. The encoded protein is CASTWTSGRNEQFF.

The chain employs TRBV6-2 or TRBV6-3 and TRBJ2-7, with TRBD2 identical over 11 bases. Germline values: CDR1 MNHEY, CDR2 SVGEGT. This CDR3 spans 14 amino acids. The trim removed 2 bases at V and 3 bases at J, leaving 0 bases unmatched. CDR3 sequence (DNA): TGTGCCAGCAGTTACGGGACTAGCGGCTACGAGCAGTACTTC. As protein: CASSYGTSGYEQYF.

This chain links TRBV6-5 with TRBJ1-2; D uncertain. The CDR3 runs 13 residues. Trimming shortened V by 10 bases and J by 3 bases, and 15 bases separated the two germline ends. The germline gives CDR1 MNHEY, CDR2 SVGAGI. CDR3 amino acids: CATSQTDYYGYTF. As DNA, the CDR3 is TGTGCCACCTCCCAGACGGACTACTATGGCTACACCTTC.

Here the CDR3 reads CASSETSYNSPLHF. CDR3 nucleotides: TGTGCCAGCAGTGAGACAAGCTATAATTCACCCCTCCACTTT. The rearrangement uses TRBV2 and TRBJ1-6, with D uncertain. This CDR3 spans 14 amino acids. CDR1 is SNHLY and CDR2 is FYNNEI in the germline V gene. The V and J ends lost 3 bases and 3 bases respectively, with 6 bases between them. Looking up the rest from reference TRBV2 and TRBJ1-6 gives the full variable domain: EPEVTQTPSHQVTQMGQEVILRCVPISNHLYFYWYRQILGQKVEFLVSFYNNEISEKSEIFDDQFSVERPDGSNFTLKIRSTKLEDSAMYFCASSETSYNSPLHFGNGTRLTVT.

V usage is TRBV19 and J usage is TRBJ1-6; no firm D call. Trimming pared 4 bases from V and 8 bases from J, leaving 15 bases between. The CDR3 covers 15 residues. Looked up from germline, CDR1 is LNHDA and CDR2 is SQIVND (reference sequence). For the CDR3, the DNA is TGTGCCAGTAGTACTGGTTGGCAGTCCGATTCACCCCTCCACTTT. Translated: CASSTGWQSDSPLHF.

This clone was seen just once. The chain recombines TRBV7-2 with TRBJ1-4; 9 positions agree with TRBD1. V was pared by 4 bases and J by 10 bases, with 10 bases of the junction left unmatched. Germline CDR1 reads SGHTA; CDR2 reads FQGNSA. The CDR3 spans 15 residues. The CDR3 bases are TGTGCCAGCAGCTCCGGACAGGGGAATATCGGAAAACTGTTTTTT. Translated, it gives CASSSGQGNIGKLFF.

The gene calls are TRBV10-1 and TRBJ2-7; 7 bases agree with TRBD1. The CDR3 spans 13 residues. Trimming removed 6 bases from V and 5 bases from J; junction bases left unmatched: 7. Per germline, CDR1 WNHNN and CDR2 SYGVQD (reference sequence). The CDR3 loop is CASRRTGNDEQYF. The CDR3 nucleotides are TGCGCCAGCAGGAGGACAGGTAACGACGAGCAGTACTTC.